This T cell receptor (beta chain) was documented in a study of T-cell memory formation after mild COVID-19. Germline V gene lookup returns CDR1 SGHTA and CDR2 FQGNSA. The CDR3 totals 15 residues. Trimming left V 6 bases short and J 1 base short, with 13 bases between. One entry per CDR3 protein results from TCRdb running MiXCR on the 5' RACE reads. Of hundreds of thousands of distinct CDR3 sequences in the sample, more than 15% were seen once. This clonotype was observed a handful of times. The rearrangement uses TRBV7-2 and TRBJ1-3; D remains ambiguous. This receptor was taken from an adult woman who had mild COVID-19 (a few samples of this study predate the infection). Cell type and time point are not known. The sequenced material came from PBMCs or a T cell subset sorted from them (not recorded which). The CDR3 region is CASRRREGSGNTIYF. As DNA, the CDR3 is TGTGCCAGCAGGCGTCGGGAGGGTTCTGGAAACACCATATATTTT.